This TCR beta chain was captured in a study of HIV-infected patients and healthy controls. Overall study results and limits: Compared with untreated HIV+ repertoires, healthy controls showed roughly threefold more distinct CDR3s and higher Shannon diversity.

All unsorted peripheral T cells were captured because whole blood was used without fractionation. cDNA was made from about 500 ng RNA using alpha and beta constant primers. Using multiplexing indices, alpha and beta chain libraries were generated apart by chain-specific third strand synthesis. Each molecule carried a 12-nucleotide identifier made of two joined random hexamers added before amplification. Each CDR3 protein is one row after TCRdb ran MiXCR on the 5' RACE reads. The sample holds roughly 7,500 distinct CDR3 sequences, about 8% seen once. This clonotype has only a few counts. Its target is unknown. The source of this sequence is an adult with HIV infection. Source: blood, taken before antiretroviral therapy.

The CDR3 region is CASSTLAREYNEQFF. CDR3 bases: TGTGCCAGCAGCACCCTGGCCAGGGAATACAATGAGCAGTTCTTC. V is TRBV7-9 and J is TRBJ2-1; a possible D gene is TRBD1 (5 bases). Between the trimmed V and J ends, which lost 5 bases and 4 bases, there was a span of 15 bases. CDR1 SEHNR and CDR2 FQNEAQ come from the germline V gene (reference sequence). The CDR3 is 15 residues long.